Below, one TCR beta chain is given with its context. Its antigen remains unidentified. The data belong to a study of T cell responses to AZD1222 COVID-19 vaccine. Clones were sequenced by immunoSEQ multiplex PCR, and TCRdb holds only the in-frame ones, with some missing. The data contain 150,000 to 200,000 clones, 90% to 95% of them seen just once; the ten biggest clones take up 0.95% to 1.3%. Study-wide results and caveats: Nearly half of unique spike-specific TCRs reportedly avoided B.1.351 and B.1.1.7 mutated regions.

The clonotype comes from an adult who received the MenACWY meningococcal vaccine as a control. The sequenced sample was peripheral blood, obtained 28 days after the second dose of the MenACWY control vaccine.

In nucleotides, the CDR3 is TGTGCCAGCAGTGGGGGATCCTATGGCTACACCTTC. It specifies CASSGGSYGYTF. The chain couples TRBV2 to TRBJ1-2; D not certain. The CDR3 runs 12 residues. Germline V gene lookup returns CDR1 SNHLY and CDR2 FYNNEI. The V gene lost 4 bases and the J gene lost 4 bases, with 7 bases spanning the gap. The full variable domain, its missing parts supplied by reference TRBV2 and TRBJ1-2, is EPEVTQTPSHQVTQMGQEVILRCVPISNHLYFYWYRQILGQKVEFLVSFYNNEISEKSEIFDDQFSVERPDGSNFTLKIRSTKLEDSAMYFCASSGGSYGYTFGSGTRLTVV.